This T cell receptor (beta chain) was found in a study of cytomegalovirus exposure and HLA in healthy donors. The CDR3 extends over 14 amino acids. The germline CDR1 and CDR2 sequences are MDHEN and SYDVKM. J was trimmed by 0 bases and V by 5 bases; bases with no gene match: 4. Study-level results: Cytomegalovirus association was listed for approximately 160 TCR beta chains. Presence/absence analyses assumed roughly uniform sequencing depth across donors, which may not hold. The sole available immune exposure information was CMV serostatus. Looking again later, the authors saw that most CMV-associated TCR beta chains seemed HLA-restricted.

Primers: 60 Vbeta forward and 13 Jbeta reverse. TCRdb's table, derived via immunoSEQ multiplex PCR, lists solely in-frame clones and lacks some. The sample consists of approximately 140,000 clones, approximately 80% of them appearing once. With respect to this clone: Its antigen is as yet unknown.

This chain uses TRBV28 with TRBJ2-7; TRBD1 aligns across 7 bases. The sample consisted of PBMCs. This TCR came from a male donor in good health and CMV-seronegative. The CDR3 region has the DNA TGTGCCAGCAGTACGACAGGGTTCTCCTACGAGCAGTACTTC. Amino acid sequence: CASSTTGFSYEQYF.